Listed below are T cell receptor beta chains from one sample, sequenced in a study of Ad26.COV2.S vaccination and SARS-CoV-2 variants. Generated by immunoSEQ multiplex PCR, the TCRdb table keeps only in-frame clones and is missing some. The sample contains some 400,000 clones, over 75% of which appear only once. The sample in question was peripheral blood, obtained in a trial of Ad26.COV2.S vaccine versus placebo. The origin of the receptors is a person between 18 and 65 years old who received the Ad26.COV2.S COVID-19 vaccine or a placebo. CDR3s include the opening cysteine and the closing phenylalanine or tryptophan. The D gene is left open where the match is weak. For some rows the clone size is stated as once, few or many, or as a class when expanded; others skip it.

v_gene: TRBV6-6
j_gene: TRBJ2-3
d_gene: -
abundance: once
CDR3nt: TGTGCCAGCAGTTACGGCTCCACAGATACGCAGTATTTT
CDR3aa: CASSYGSTDTQYF

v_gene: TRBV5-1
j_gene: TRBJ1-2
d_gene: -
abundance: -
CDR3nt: TGCGCCAGCAGCTCAGTCGGAGGCTATGGCTACACCTTC
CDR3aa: CASSSVGGYGYTF

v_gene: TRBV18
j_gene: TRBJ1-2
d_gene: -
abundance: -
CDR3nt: TGTGCCAGCTCACCGGACGGTTACTATGGCTACACCTTC
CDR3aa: CASSPDGYYGYTF

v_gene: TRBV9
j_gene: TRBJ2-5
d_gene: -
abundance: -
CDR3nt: TGTGCCAGCAGCGCCTCAGGGGGGGTCCAAGAGACCCAGTACTTC
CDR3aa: CASSASGGVQETQYF

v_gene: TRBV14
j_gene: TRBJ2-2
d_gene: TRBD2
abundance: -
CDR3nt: TGTGCCAGCAGCCAATACGTGGGAGGGCCTGGCGGGGAGCTGTTTTTT
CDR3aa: CASSQYVGGPGGELFF

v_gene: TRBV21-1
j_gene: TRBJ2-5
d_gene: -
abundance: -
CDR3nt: TGTGCCAGCAAAGAGACCCAGTACTTC
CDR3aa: CASKETQYF

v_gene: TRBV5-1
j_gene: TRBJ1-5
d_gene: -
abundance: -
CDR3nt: TGCGCCAGCAGCTCAACAGGGTTAGGTCAGCCCCAGCATTTT
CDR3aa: CASSSTGLGQPQHF

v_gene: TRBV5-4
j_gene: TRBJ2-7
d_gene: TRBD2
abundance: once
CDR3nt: TGTGCCAGCAGCTTGCCCTTAGCGGGTGGGTTCAACGAGCAGTACTTC
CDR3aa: CASSLPLAGGFNEQYF

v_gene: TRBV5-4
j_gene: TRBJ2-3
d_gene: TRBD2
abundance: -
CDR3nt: TGTGCCAGCAGCTTGCCAGTGAGCGGGAGGGCCGCAGATACGCAGTATTTT
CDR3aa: CASSLPVSGRAADTQYF

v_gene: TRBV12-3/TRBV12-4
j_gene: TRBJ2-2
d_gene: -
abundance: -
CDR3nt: TGTGCCAGCAGTTTTTGGGAAACCGGGGAGCTGTTTTTT
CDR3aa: CASSFWETGELFF

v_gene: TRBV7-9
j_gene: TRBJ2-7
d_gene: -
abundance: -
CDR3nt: TGTGCCAGCAGCTTGGTTGGGTTATCGGACGAGCAGTACTTC
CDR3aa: CASSLVGLSDEQYF

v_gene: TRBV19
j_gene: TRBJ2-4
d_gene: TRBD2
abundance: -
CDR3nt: TGTGCCAGTAGTCGAACTTCTAGCGGATTAGCCAAAAACATTCAGTACTTC
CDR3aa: CASSRTSSGLAKNIQYF

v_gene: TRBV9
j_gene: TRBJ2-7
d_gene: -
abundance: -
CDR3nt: TGTGCCAGCAGCGTAGAGGTCGGGACACAATTAGGGGAGCAGTACTTC
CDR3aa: CASSVEVGTQLGEQYF

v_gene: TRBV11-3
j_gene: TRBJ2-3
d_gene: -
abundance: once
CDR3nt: TGTGCCAGCAGCTTAGGTGATACGCAGTATTTT
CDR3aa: CASSLGDTQYF

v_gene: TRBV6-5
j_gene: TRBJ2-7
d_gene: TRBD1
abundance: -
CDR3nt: TGTGCCAGCAGTTACTCGGCCAGGGGGCGTTACGAGCAGTACTTC
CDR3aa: CASSYSARGRYEQYF

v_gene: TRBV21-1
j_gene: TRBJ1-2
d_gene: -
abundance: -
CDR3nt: TGTGCCAGCAGCAACAGGGGTTTCTATGGCTACACCTTC
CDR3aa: CASSNRGFYGYTF

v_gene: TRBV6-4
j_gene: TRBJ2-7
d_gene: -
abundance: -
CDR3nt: TGTGCCAGCAGTGACCCCCGGACAGCACTGGGCGAGCAGTACTTC
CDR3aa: CASSDPRTALGEQYF

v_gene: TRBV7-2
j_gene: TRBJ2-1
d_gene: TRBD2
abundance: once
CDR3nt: TGTGCCAGCAGCTCATCCGGGACTAGCGGGAGGTTGTACAATGAGCAGTTCTTC
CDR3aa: CASSSSGTSGRLYNEQFF

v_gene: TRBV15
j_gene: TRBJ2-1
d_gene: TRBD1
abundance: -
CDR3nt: TGTGCCACCAGCAGAGAACTAACAGGGGCGCAGTTCTTC
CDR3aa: CATSRELTGAQFF

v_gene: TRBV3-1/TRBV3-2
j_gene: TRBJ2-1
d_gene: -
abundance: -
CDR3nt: TGTGCCAGCAGCCGGGGAGCGGAATCCTACAATGAGCAGTTCTTC
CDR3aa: CASSRGAESYNEQFF

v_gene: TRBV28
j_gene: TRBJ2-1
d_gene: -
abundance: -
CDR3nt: TGTGCCAGCAGGGACGGGGGTAGAGAGCAGTTCTTC
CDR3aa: CASRDGGREQFF

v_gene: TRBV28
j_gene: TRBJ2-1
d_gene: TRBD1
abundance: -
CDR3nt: TGTGCCAGCAGTTTAGAAGGGGGCCATGAGCAGTTCTTC
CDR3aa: CASSLEGGHEQFF

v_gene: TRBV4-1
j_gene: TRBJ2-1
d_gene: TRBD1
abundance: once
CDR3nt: TGCGCCAGCAGCCCCCCGGGACAGCTCTACAATGAGCAGTTCTTC
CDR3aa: CASSPPGQLYNEQFF

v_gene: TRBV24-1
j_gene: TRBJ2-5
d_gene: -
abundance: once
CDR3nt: TGTGCCACCAGTGATACCGGGGGCCCGGAGACCCAGTACTTC
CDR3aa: CATSDTGGPETQYF

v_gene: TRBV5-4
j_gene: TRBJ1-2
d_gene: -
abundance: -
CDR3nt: TGTGCCAGCAGCCCTACGGACCGAGCCCCTAACTATGGCTACACCTTC
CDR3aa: CASSPTDRAPNYGYTF

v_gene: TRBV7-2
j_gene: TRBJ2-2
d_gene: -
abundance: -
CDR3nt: TGTGCCAGCAGCCGGCGCGGGTTTTTGGGGCGCGACGGGGAGCTGTTTTTT
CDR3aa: CASSRRGFLGRDGELFF

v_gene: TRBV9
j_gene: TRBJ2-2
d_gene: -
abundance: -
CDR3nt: TGTGCCAGCAGCGTGGGCAGCAGAAACACCGGGGAGCTGTTTTTT
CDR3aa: CASSVGSRNTGELFF

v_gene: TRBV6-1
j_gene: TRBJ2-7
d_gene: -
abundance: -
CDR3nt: TGTGCCAGCAGTGATGAGGGTTACGAGCAGTACTTC
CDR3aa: CASSDEGYEQYF

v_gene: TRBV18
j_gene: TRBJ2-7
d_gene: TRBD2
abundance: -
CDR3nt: TGTGCCAGCTCACCACTGGAACTAGCGAGGACCTACGAGCAGTACTTC
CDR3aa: CASSPLELARTYEQYF

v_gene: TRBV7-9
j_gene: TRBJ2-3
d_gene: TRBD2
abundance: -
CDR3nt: TGTGCCAGCAGCATCCTAGCGGGAGCCACAGATACGCAGTATTTT
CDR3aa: CASSILAGATDTQYF

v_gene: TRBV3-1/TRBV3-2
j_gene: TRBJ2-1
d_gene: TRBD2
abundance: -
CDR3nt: TGTGCCAGCAGAGGGACTAGCGGGGCTTACAATGAGCAGTTCTTC
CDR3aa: CASRGTSGAYNEQFF

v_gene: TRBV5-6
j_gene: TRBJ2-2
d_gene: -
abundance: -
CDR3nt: TGTGCCAGCAGCTTTTGGGGCCCCGGGGAGCTGTTTTTT
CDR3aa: CASSFWGPGELFF

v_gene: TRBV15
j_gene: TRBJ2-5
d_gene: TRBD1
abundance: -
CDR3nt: TGTGCCACCAGCCCTCGGACAGGGGGACAAGAGACCCAGTACTTC
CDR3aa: CATSPRTGGQETQYF

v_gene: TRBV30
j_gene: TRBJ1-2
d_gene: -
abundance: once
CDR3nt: TGTGCCTTGACATTCCGGGCCGACTATGGCTACACCTTC
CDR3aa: CALTFRADYGYTF

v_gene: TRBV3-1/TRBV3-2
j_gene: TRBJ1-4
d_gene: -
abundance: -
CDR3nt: TGTGCCAGCAGCCTCTCGGGGGCTGGTGAAAAACTGTTTTTT
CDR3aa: CASSLSGAGEKLFF

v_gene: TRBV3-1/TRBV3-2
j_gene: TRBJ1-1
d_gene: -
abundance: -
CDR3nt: TGTGCCAGCAGCCTAGGACCGGGCCCTGAAGCTTTCTTT
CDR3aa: CASSLGPGPEAFF

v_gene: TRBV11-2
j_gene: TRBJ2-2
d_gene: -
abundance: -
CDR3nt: TGTGCCAGCAGCCCCCGTCCGGGGGAGGCTGAGTATACCGGGGAGCTGTTTTTT
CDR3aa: CASSPRPGEAEYTGELFF

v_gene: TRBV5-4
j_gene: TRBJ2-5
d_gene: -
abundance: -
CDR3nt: TGTGCCAGCAGCTTCGGGTCCGGGGGATCGGGGGAGACCCAGTACTTC
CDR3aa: CASSFGSGGSGETQYF

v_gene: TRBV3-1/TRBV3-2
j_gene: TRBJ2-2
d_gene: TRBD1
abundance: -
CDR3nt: TGTGCCAGCAGCCCAACAGCGACAGGGCCCGTGTTTTTT
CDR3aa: CASSPTATGPVFF